What follows is one T cell receptor (beta chain) and its context. This entry is derived from a study of technical replicates of blood from a handful of donors. The V end lost 5 bases, the J end lost 6 bases, and 19 bases lay between the germline ends. This CDR3 spans 15 amino acids. Germline lookup yields CDR1 SGHTA and CDR2 FQGNSA. Sequenced by immunoSEQ multiplex PCR; TCRdb stores in-frame clones only, minus some. The profile covers about 67,000 clones, with roughly 98% appearing a single time and over 0.15% taken by the ten largest. The specimen sequenced was T cells isolated from PBMCs. This sequence joins TRBV7-2 and TRBJ1-2; D possibly corresponds to TRBD1 (5 bases). This receptor was obtained from a human donor in good health. The CDR3: CASSDGGVMDHGYTF. The CDR3 DNA reads TGTGCCAGCAGCGATGGAGGGGTGATGGACCATGGCTACACCTTC.